The source of this TCR beta chain is a study of CD8 T cells in Susac syndrome. General study findings and limits: CD8+ clonal expansion in Susac peaked in TEMRA cells and active patients.

This CDR3 comprises 16 residues. Germline CDR1 is MNHNS and CDR2 is SASEGT. With 2 bases clipped from V and 3 bases from J, the junction kept 4 bases outside the gene matches. The T cells that were sequenced for TCR beta were CD8+ and CD4+ cells from blood. Isolation of CD8+ and CD4+ T cells was performed negatively, whereas enrichment of TEMRA cells was done by FACS. Roughly 0.45 to 1 ug RNA was reverse transcribed with random hexamers. Coverage of TCR beta CDR3 amplification by immunoSEQ multiplex PCR extended to 54 Vbeta and 13 Jbeta. MiXCR, run by TCRdb on the immunoSEQ multiplex PCR reads, gives a single entry per CDR3 protein. Of about 120,000 distinct CDR3 sequences detected, 90% to 95% appear once; the ten largest clones hold 0.2% to 0.25%. Concerning this clonotype itself: The antigen is not known.

The chain links TRBV6-1 to TRBJ1-5; 10 bases fit TRBD1. This receptor was taken from a human donor with Susac syndrome. Material: CD8+ T cells from PBMCs. CDR3 residues: CASSEFGTGVNQPQHF. CDR3 bases: TGTGCCAGCAGTGAATTCGGGACAGGGGTCAATCAGCCCCAGCATTTT.